The sample holds one count of the clone carrying this T cell receptor beta chain. This sample stems from a study of blood T cell repertoires in COVID-19. TCRdb keeps only in-frame clones here, not all; method: immunoSEQ multiplex PCR. The top ten hold around 5.1% of the sample, which has over 200,000 clones, around 80% seen once. Deletions cut 3 bases from V and 2 bases from J, with 10 bases between. In germline, CDR1 is KGHDR, CDR2 SFDVKD. This CDR3 spans 15 amino acids. This TCR was sampled from a human donor in a cohort sampled during active COVID-19. This chain links TRBV24-1 with TRBJ2-1; possibly TRBD2 for D (6 bases). Input material: peripheral blood. Here the CDR3 reads CATSDNGRTYNEQFF. CDR3 coding DNA: TGTGCCACCAGTGATAATGGGAGGACCTACAATGAGCAGTTCTTC.